This T cell receptor (beta chain) was recovered during a study of cytomegalovirus exposure and HLA in healthy donors. PCR employed 60 Vbeta and 13 Jbeta primers. Measured with immunoSEQ multiplex PCR; TCRdb has only the in-frame clones, and not every one. The sample has about 72,000 clones; 50% to 80% are singletons. Study-wide results and caveats: The study labeled approximately 150 TCR beta chains cytomegalovirus-associated. Most likely, a cluster of highly shared sequence variants arose as a sequencing artifact. Later genetic work tied a missense DCLRE1C variant to beta-chain V and J trimming. CMV antigen specificity was confirmed in vitro for three CMV-associated chains.

As regards this clone: What it binds is unknown.

Germline loops: CDR1 SGHTA, CDR2 FQGNSA. CDR3 length: 15 amino acids. V lost 1 base, J lost 2 bases, and 11 bases lay in between. The sequence derives from a man in his forties in good health and CMV-seropositive. The sequenced sample consisted of PBMCs. This chain joins TRBV7-2 and TRBJ1-2; possible D gene TRBD1, 6 bases. CDR3 in amino acids: CASSLVGTGNYGYTF. CDR3 nucleotides: TGTGCCAGCAGCTTAGTTGGAACAGGGAACTATGGCTACACCTTC.